What follows is one T cell receptor (beta chain) and its context. This sample stems from a study of blood T cell repertoires in COVID-19. Study-wide context: Samples came from the United States, Italy and Spain, spanning acute and convalescent COVID-19. The cDNA or gDNA used as material had been derived from T cells, B-cell-depleted T cells, or PBMCs.

Some clones are missing from TCRdb's copy, which holds only in-frame ones; the method was immunoSEQ multiplex PCR. The sample includes under 60,000 clones, about 90% of them seen just once. The CDR3 consists of 12 residues. V lost 7 bases, J lost 3 bases, and 3 bases stayed unmatched. The germline V gene has CDR1 MNHEY and CDR2 SVGAGI. The sequenced sample was peripheral blood. The sequence came from a human donor in a cohort sampled during active COVID-19. The chain carries TRBV6-5 and TRBJ2-7; TRBD1 matches 7 bases. The CDR3 region is CASTGDSYEQYF. The CDR3 nucleotides read TGTGCCAGCACCGGGGACAGCTACGAGCAGTACTTC.